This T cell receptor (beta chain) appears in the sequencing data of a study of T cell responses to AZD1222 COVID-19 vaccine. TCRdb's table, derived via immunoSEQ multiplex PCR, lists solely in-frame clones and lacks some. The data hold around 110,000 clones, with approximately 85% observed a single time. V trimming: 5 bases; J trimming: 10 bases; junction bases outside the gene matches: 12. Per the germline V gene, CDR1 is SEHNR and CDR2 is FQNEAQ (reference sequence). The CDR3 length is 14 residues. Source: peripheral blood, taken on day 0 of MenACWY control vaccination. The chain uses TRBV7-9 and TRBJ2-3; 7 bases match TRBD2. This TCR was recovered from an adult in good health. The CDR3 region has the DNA TGTGCCAGCAGCCCGAGGGCTAGCGGCGGATCGCAGTATTTT. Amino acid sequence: CASSPRASGGSQYF.